These T cell receptor beta chains were read from a single sample in a study of cytomegalovirus exposure and HLA in healthy donors. TCRdb keeps only in-frame clones here, not all; method: immunoSEQ multiplex PCR. The table lists about 140,000 clones, 61% of them singletons. Material for sequencing was PBMCs. Source of these receptors: a male donor in good health and CMV-seronegative. CDR3s include the opening cysteine and the closing phenylalanine or tryptophan. Fields, in order: J gene, V gene, D gene, clone size, CDR3 protein, CDR3 DNA. The D gene is left open where the match is weak. Part of the rows lack a size; the others show once, few, many or a class for expanded clones.

TRBJ1-4 | TRBV18 | NA | NA | CASSRTENNEKLFF | TGTGCCAGCTCACGGACAGAAAATAATGAAAAACTGTTTTTT
TRBJ1-3 | TRBV6-7 | NA | once | CASEVPQGTSSGNTIYF | TGTGCCAGCGAGGTCCCTCAGGGGACGAGCTCTGGAAACACCATATATTTT
TRBJ1-2 | TRBV30 | NA | few | CAWSVQGEGGYTF | TGTGCCTGGAGTGTACAGGGAGAGGGTGGCTACACCTTC
TRBJ2-4 | TRBV6-1 | NA | NA | CATSGGGATKNIQYF | TGTGCCACCTCTGGGGGGGGCGCGACCAAAAACATTCAGTACTTC
TRBJ2-5 | TRBV19 | TRBD2 | few | CASSIDLGEISGEQETQYF | TGTGCCAGTAGTATAGATCTCGGAGAAATTAGCGGGGAACAAGAGACCCAGTACTTC
TRBJ1-1 | TRBV2 | NA | NA | CASSGHFNMNTEAFF | TGTGCCAGCAGTGGACACTTTAACATGAACACTGAAGCTTTCTTT
TRBJ1-2 | TRBV5-4 | TRBD1 | NA | CASRAGGDYGYTF | TGTGCCAGCAGAGCAGGGGGAGACTATGGCTACACCTTC
TRBJ2-3 | TRBV7-6 | NA | few | CASSLARDTFTDTQYF | TGTGCCAGCAGCTTAGCCCGGGACACATTCACAGATACGCAGTATTTT
TRBJ2-2 | TRBV7-9 | NA | many | CASSSNTGTGELFF | TGTGCCAGCAGCTCAAACACAGGAACCGGGGAGCTGTTTTTT
TRBJ2-7 | TRBV19 | TRBD1 | NA | CASSIDGTDYEQYF | TGTGCCAGTAGTATAGATGGGACAGACTACGAGCAGTACTTC
TRBJ2-1 | TRBV7-2 | NA | NA | CASSNVGITGRNEQFF | TGTGCCAGCAGCAACGTCGGGATTACCGGCAGGAATGAGCAGTTCTTC
TRBJ2-1 | TRBV4-3 | NA | NA | CASSQDGGFSGNEQFF | TGCGCCAGCAGCCAAGACGGGGGATTTTCCGGCAATGAGCAGTTCTTC
TRBJ1-2 | TRBV5-3 | NA | once | CARSLDGKEGYGYTF | TGTGCCAGAAGCTTGGACGGGAAGGAGGGCTATGGCTACACCTTC